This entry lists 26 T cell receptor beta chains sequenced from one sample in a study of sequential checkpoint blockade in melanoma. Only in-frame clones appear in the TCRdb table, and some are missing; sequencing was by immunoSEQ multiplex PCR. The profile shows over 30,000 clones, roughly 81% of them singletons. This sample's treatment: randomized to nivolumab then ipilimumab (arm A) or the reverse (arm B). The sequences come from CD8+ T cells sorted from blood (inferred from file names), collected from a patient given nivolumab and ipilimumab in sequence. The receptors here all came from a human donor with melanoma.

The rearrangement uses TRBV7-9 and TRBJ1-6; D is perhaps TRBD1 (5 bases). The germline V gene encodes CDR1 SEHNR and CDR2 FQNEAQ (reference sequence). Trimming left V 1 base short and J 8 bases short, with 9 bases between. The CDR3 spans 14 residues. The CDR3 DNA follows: TGTGCCAGCAGCTTAGTGGGGGGAGATTCACCCCTCCACTTT. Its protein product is CASSLVGGDSPLHF. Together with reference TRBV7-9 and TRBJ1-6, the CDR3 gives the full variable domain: DTGVSQNPRHKITKRGQNVTFRCDPISEHNRLYWYRQTLGQGPEFLTYFQNEAQLEKSRLLSDRFSAERPKGSFSTLEIQRTEQGDSAMYLCASSLVGGDSPLHFGNGTRLTVT.

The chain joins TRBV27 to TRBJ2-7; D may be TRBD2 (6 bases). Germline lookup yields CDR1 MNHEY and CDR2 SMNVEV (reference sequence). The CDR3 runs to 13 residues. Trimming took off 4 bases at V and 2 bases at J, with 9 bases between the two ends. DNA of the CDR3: TGTGCCAGCAGTTCGGGACTTACCTACGAGCAGTACTTC. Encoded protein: CASSSGLTYEQYF.

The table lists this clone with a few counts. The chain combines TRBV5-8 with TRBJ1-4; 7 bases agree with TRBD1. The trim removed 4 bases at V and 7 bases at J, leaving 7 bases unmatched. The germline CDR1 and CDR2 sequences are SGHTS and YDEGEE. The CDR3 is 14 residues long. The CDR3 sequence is CASSVNRGGEKLFF. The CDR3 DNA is TGTGCCAGCAGCGTAAACAGGGGAGGTGAAAAACTGTTTTTT.

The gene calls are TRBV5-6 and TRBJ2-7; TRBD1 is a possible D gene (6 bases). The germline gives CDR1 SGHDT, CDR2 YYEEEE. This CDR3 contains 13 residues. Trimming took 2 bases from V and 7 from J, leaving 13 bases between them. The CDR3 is CASSFAPQGEQYF. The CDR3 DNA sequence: TGTGCCAGCAGCTTTGCACCCCAGGGGGAGCAGTACTTC.

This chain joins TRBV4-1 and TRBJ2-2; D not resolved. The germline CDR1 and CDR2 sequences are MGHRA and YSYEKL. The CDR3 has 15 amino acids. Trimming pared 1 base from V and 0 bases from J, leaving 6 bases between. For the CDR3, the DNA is TGCGCCAGCAGCCAAGGATCTACGAACACCGGGGAGCTGTTTTTT. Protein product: CASSQGSTNTGELFF.

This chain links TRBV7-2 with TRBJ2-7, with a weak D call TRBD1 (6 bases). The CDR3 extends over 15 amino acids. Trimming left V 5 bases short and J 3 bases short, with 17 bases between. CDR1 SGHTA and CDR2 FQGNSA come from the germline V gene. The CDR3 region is CASSNGDIGFYEQYF. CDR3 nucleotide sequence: TGTGCCAGCAGCAACGGGGACATCGGTTTCTACGAGCAGTACTTC.

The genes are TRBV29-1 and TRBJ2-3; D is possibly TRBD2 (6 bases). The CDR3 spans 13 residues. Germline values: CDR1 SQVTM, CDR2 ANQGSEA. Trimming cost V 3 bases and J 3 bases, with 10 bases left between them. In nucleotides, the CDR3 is TGCAGCGTTGAGGCGGGGATGACAGATACGCAGTATTTT. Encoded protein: CSVEAGMTDTQYF.

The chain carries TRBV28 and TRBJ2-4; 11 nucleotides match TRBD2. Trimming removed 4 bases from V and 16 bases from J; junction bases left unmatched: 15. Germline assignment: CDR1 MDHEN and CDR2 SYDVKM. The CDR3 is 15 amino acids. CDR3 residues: CASSSRLAGSSRSYF. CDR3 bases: TGTGCCAGCAGTTCGAGACTAGCGGGGTCCTCGAGAAGCTACTTC.

The CDR3 DNA follows: TGTGCAAGTCGGCGAGCCGGGACTAGCGGGCCCTCCTACGAGCAGTACTTC. It is translated as CASRRAGTSGPSYEQYF. The genes are TRBV12-2 and TRBJ2-7; the tabulated D call, TRBD2, remains unverified against the DNA. TRBV12-2 is termed a pseudogene. The CDR3 sequence is 17 residues long.

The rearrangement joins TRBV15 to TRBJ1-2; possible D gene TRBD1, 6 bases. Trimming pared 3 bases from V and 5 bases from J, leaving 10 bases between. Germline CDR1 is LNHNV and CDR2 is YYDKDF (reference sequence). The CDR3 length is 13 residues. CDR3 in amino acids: CATSRPDRYGYTF. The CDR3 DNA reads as TGTGCCACCAGCAGGCCTGACAGGTATGGCTACACCTTC.

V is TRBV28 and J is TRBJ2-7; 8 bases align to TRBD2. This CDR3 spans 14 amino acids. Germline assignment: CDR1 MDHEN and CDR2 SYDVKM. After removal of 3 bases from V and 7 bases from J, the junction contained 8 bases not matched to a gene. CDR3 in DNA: TGTGCCAGCAGTTTTTCTCTAGCGGGCCAGGAGCAGTACTTC. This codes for CASSFSLAGQEQYF.

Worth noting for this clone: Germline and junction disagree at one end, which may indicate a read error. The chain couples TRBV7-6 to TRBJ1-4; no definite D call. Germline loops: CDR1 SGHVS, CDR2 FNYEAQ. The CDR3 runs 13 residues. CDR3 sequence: CASSLGRHDKLFF. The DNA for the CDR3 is TGTGCCAGCAGCTTAGGACGACATGACAAACTGTTTTTT. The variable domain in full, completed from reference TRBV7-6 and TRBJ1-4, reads GAGVSQSPRYKVTKRGQDVALRCDPISGHVSLYWYRQALGQGPEFLTYFNYEAQQDKSGLPNDRFSAERPEGSISTLTIQRTEQRDSAMYRCASSLGRHDKLFFGSGTQLSVL.

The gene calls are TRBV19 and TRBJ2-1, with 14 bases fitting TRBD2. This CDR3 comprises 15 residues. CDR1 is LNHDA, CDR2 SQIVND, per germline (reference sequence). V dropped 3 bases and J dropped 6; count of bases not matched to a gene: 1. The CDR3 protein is CASSIGTSGSNEQFF. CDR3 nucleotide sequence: TGTGCCAGTAGTATCGGGACTAGCGGGAGCAATGAGCAGTTCTTC.

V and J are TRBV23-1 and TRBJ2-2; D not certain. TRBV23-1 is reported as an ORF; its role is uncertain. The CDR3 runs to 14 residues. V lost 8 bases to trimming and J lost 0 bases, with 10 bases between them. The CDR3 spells CASPRGSNTGELFF. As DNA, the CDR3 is TGCGCCAGCCCCCGCGGATCGAACACCGGGGAGCTGTTTTTT.

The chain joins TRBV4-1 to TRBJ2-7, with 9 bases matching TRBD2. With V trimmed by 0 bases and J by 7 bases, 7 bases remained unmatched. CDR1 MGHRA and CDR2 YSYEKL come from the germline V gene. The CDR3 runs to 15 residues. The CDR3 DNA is TGCGCCAGCAGCCAAGAGGGCCTAGCGGGAAATGAGCAGTACTTC. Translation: CASSQEGLAGNEQYF.

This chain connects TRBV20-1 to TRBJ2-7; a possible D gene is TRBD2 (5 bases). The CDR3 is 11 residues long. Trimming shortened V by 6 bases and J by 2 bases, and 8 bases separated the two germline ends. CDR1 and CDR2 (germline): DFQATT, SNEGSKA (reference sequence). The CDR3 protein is CSAGSPYEQYF. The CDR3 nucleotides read TGCAGTGCGGGGAGCCCCTACGAGCAGTACTTC.

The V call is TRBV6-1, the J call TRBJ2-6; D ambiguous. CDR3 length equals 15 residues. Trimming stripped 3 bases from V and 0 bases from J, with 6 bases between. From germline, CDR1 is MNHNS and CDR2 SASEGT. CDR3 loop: CASSDLSSGANVLTF. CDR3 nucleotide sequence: TGTGCCAGCAGTGATTTGAGCTCTGGGGCCAACGTCCTGACTTTC.

CDR3 bases: TGTGCCAGCAGTGCAAGCGGGAGGTACGACGAGCAGTACTTC. Amino acid sequence: CASSASGRYDEQYF. The rearrangement joins TRBV2 to TRBJ2-7; the match to TRBD2 covers 9 bases. Trimming at V came to 4 bases and at J to 5 bases, leaving 6 bases not matched to a gene. The CDR3 is 14 amino acids. The germline CDR1 and CDR2 sequences are SNHLY and FYNNEI. Full variable domain (missing parts from reference TRBV2 and TRBJ2-7): EPEVTQTPSHQVTQMGQEVILRCVPISNHLYFYWYRQILGQKVEFLVSFYNNEISEKSEIFDDQFSVERPDGSNFTLKIRSTKLEDSAMYFCASSASGRYDEQYFGPGTRLTVT.

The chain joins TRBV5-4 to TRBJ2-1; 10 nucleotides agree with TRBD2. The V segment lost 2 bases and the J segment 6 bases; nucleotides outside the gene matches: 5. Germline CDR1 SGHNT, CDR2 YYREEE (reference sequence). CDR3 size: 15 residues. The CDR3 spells CASSFWTSGPNEQFF. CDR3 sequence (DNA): TGTGCCAGCAGCTTTTGGACTAGCGGACCCAATGAGCAGTTCTTC.

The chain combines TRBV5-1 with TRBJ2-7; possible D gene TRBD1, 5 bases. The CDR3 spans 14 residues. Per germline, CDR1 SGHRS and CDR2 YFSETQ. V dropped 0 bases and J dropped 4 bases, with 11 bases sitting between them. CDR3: CASSLGQGGYEQYF. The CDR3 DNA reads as TGCGCCAGCAGCTTGGGGCAGGGTGGTTACGAGCAGTACTTC.

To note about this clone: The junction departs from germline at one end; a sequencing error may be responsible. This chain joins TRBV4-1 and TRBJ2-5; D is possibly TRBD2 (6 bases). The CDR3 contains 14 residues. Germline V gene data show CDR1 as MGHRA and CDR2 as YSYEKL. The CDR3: CASSQGLGGETQHF. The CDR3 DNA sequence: TGCGCCAGCAGCCAAGGTTTGGGGGGAGAGACCCAGCACTTC.

CDR3 sequence: CASSYSNRPYEQYF. The CDR3, as DNA: TGTGCCAGCAGTTACTCTAACAGACCTTACGAGCAGTACTTC. The J gene is TRBJ2-7, the V gene TRBV27; D is uncertain. The V gene's germline CDR1 is MNHEY and CDR2 SMNVEV (reference sequence). The CDR3 is 14 amino acids. V was clipped by 4 bases and J by 4 bases, with 14 bases between them.

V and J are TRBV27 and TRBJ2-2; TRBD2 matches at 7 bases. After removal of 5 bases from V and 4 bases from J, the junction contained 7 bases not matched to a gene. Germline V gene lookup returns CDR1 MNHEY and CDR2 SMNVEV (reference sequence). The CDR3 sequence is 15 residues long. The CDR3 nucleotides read TGTGCCAGCAGTCCGTCTAGCGGAGGCACCGGGGAGCTGTTTTTT. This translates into CASSPSSGGTGELFF.

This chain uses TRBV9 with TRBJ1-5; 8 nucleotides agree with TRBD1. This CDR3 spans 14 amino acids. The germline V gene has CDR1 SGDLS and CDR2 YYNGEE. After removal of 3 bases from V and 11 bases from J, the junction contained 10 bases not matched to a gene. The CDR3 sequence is CASSAGQGDGAQHF. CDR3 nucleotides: TGTGCCAGCAGCGCAGGACAGGGCGATGGGGCCCAGCATTTT. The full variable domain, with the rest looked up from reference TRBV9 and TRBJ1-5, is DSGVTQTPKHLITATGQRVTLRCSPRSGDLSVYWYQQSLDQGLQFLIQYYNGEERAKGNILERFSAQQFPDLHSELNLSSLELGDSALYFCASSAGQGDGAQHFGDGTRLSIL.

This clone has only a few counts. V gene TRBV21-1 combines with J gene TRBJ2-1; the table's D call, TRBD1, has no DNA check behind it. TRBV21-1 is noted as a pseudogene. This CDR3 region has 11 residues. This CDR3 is CAGPGQSEQFF. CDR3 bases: TGTGCCGGACCGGGACAGAGTGAGCAGTTCTTC.

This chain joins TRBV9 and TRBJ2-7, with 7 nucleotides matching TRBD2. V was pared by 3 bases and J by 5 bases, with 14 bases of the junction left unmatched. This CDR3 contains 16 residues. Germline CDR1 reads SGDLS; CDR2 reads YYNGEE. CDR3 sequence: CASSADGTIPMNEQYF. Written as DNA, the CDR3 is TGTGCCAGCAGCGCGGACGGGACTATCCCTATGAACGAGCAGTACTTC.